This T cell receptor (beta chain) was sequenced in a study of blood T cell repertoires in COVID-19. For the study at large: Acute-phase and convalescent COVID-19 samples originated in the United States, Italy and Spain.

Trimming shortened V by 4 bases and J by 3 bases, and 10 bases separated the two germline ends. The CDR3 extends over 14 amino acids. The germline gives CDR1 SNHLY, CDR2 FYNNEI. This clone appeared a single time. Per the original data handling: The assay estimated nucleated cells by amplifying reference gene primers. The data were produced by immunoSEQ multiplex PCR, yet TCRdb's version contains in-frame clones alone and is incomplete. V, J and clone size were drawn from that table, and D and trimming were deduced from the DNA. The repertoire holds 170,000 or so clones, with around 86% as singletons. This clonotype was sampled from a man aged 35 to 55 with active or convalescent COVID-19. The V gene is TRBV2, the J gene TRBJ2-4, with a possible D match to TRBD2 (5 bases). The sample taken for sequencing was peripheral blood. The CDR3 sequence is CASSALRDKNIQYF. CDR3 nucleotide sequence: TGTGCCAGCAGTGCCCTCCGGGACAAAAACATTCAGTACTTC. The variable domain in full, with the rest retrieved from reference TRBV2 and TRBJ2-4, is EPEVTQTPSHQVTQMGQEVILRCVPISNHLYFYWYRQILGQKVEFLVSFYNNEISEKSEIFDDQFSVERPDGSNFTLKIRSTKLEDSAMYFCASSALRDKNIQYFGAGTRLSVL.